This record looks at one T cell receptor (beta chain) sequence and its context. Every one of the donors was a Caucasian adult that lived in Nashville, Tennessee. Sequencing was performed with immunoSEQ multiplex PCR; in TCRdb, only in-frame clones are kept and a portion is missing. The table shows roughly 490,000 clones, with roughly 85% occurring only once. CDR1 SGHVS and CDR2 FQNEAQ come from the germline V gene. This CDR3 contains 18 residues. Trimming at V came to 5 bases and at J to 4 bases, leaving 16 bases not matched to a gene. The data stem from a study of shared clonotypes between healthy human individuals.

The sequencing input was PBMCs. The origin of this receptor is a middle-aged woman in good health. Some clones in this sample may be carry-over from other donors' samples. The rearrangement joins TRBV7-8 to TRBJ1-3; 8 nucleotides agree with TRBD1. In nucleotides, the CDR3 is TGTGCCAGCAGCCCATCAAGGGTCGGGACAGGAAAGGGAAACACCATATATTTT. Its translation: CASSPSRVGTGKGNTIYF.